This T cell receptor beta chain appears in the sequencing data of a study of human T cells and chemical hapten exposure listed by TCRdb under 2021. Turning to the overall study: For sensitization, 2% DPC in acetone was applied to an approximately 2 cm by approximately 2 cm area of upper inner arm skin. Weekly therapeutic DPC doses were additionally applied to the scalp of patients throughout the roughly 23-week study period. Patch testing was done on the upper back using Finn chambers containing 0.01% DPC, and results were scored after 6 days according to International Contact Dermatitis Research Group standards. Blood for TCR sequencing was provided by twenty-nine alopecia patients at one to four time points (pre-sensitization, 2, 6 and 24 weeks). Patient blood was sampled pre-sensitization (week 0) and at 2, 6 and about 24 weeks after DPC sensitization. This study followed changes in the peripheral blood TCR repertoire in vivo during primary and secondary sensitization of alopecia patients to the hapten diphenylcyclopropenone (DPC). The mostly female patient cohort included alopecia areata with under or over 50% scalp involvement, alopecia totalis and alopecia universalis. The libraries were sequenced as a pool, and the TCR yield per sample differed mostly because of small variations in library volumes within the pool. Overall study outcomes, separate from this receptor: Because every patient had alopecia, a presumed autoimmune disease, the patients' immune response might differ from that of healthy individuals. Repeated subsampling changed both the strength of the expansion versus patch-test correlation and the threshold at which the correlation became significant. DPC sensitization did not change the number of TCRs with a frequency above 1 in 1000, and there was no evidence of changes in global repertoire structure. Expanded TCRs formed significantly more large CDR3 similarity clusters than pre-sensitization or healthy control sets, consistent with antigen-driven responses. Patch test score was positively correlated with the number of PT1 expanded TCRs, with significance at thresholds 8, 16 and 32 but not at 4.

Its CDR3 holds 12 amino acids, cysteine through phenylalanine. The sequence is cut down to CDR3 DNA, 36 bases in frame from base 1. From V the trimming removes 7 bases and from J it removes 6 bases, while the gene matches leave 3 bases of the junction unaccounted for. CDR1 and CDR2, looked up from the germline V gene, are SQVTM and ANQGSEA. The library was made by RACE. The data were produced on a NextSeq 500. Library preparation attached unique molecular identifiers to individual cDNA molecules for quantitative, reproducible TCR counting. Each blood RNA sample was used to sequence both TCR alpha and TCR beta chains. On the study's bioinformatics: A median of around 100,000 TCRs per sample was observed, with a range of roughly 23,224 to 700,000. V, J and CDR3 annotation of the TCR reads was performed with the Decombinator software suite. To make PS versus PT1 abundance plots, every sample was subsampled to the same number of TCRs (28,000). TCRs were defined as expanded if absent before sensitization and observed at least eight times at the 2-week time point. The public reads were reanalyzed by TCRdb: fastp trimming at Q25, MiXCR alignment, in-frame beta chains only. Rows are unified per CDR3 protein, each entry keeping the most common DNA and genes. These V and J calls are TCRdb output, not the study's own analysis. In this sample the table shows about 140,000 distinct CDR3 sequences, about 10% of which occur a single time. The top ten clonotypes cover around 1.4% of the sample.

What this sample's time point label stands for: patch test 2, 6 weeks after DPC sensitization. This specimen's treatment or condition label, per the study, means: therapeutic diphenylcyclopropenone sensitization with weekly scalp DPC. Blood at each patch-test visit was drawn before the patch test was applied. Eligible patients were aged 18 to 70, diagnosed with alopecia, deemed suitable for DPC therapy, and excluded if pregnant. Total RNA was isolated from unfractionated whole blood collected in Tempus Blood RNA tubes. A remark on this clonotype: It has no known antigen specificity. Qualities for individual bases were not recorded, and no much larger clone is one base off.

Material: whole blood, obtained in connection with sensitization to the hapten diphenylcyclopropenone (DPC). The sequence was obtained from a woman in her forties or fifties with alopecia areata. Some clones in this sample may be carry-over from other donors' samples. This receptor chain uses TRBV29-1 and TRBJ1-1; 12 junctional bases match TRBD1. The CDR3 in this case is CSGGTGGSEAFF. The DNA reads TGCAGCGGAGGGACAGGGGGCTCTGAAGCTTTCTTT.